This T cell receptor beta chain was sequenced for a study of T cell repertoires in cytomegalovirus infection. V was pared by 0 bases and J by 1 base, with 20 bases between. The CDR3 consists of 19 residues. Germline loops: CDR1 LGHNA, CDR2 YSLEER. Via MiXCR, TCRdb re-called the reads, giving one row per CDR3 protein. The table shows about 350,000 distinct CDR3 sequences, with nearly 35% occurring only once. With regard to this clonotype: No antigen is known for it.

The chain uses TRBV4-3 and TRBJ2-3; D perhaps matches TRBD2 (8 bases). This receptor was taken from a human donor in good health (CMV status not recorded). Some clones in this sample may be carry-over from other donors' samples. This material consisted of cultured PBMCs, taken from culture after CMV antigen stimulation. CDR3 in amino acids: CASSQESHRGAGGTDTQYF. The CDR3 DNA reads as TGCGCCAGCAGCCAAGAGTCCCACAGGGGAGCGGGAGGCACAGATACGCAGTATTTT.